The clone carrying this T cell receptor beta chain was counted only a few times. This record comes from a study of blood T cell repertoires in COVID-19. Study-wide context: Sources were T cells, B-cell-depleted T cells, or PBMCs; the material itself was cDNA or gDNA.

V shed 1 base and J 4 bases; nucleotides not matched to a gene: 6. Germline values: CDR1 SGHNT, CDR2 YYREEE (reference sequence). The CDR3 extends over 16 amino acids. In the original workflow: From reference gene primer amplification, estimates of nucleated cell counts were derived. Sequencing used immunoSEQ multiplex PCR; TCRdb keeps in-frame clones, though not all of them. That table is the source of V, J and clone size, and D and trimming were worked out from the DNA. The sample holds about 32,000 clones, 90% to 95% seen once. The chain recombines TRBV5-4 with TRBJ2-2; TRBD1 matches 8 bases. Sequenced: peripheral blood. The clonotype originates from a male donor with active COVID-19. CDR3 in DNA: TGTGCCAGCAGCTTGCGAAACAGGGGGATCACCGGGGAGCTGTTTTTT. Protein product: CASSLRNRGITGELFF.